These 25 T cell receptor beta chains originate from one sample sequenced in a study of T-cell reconstitution after alpha-beta-depleted transplantation in children. The library targeted TCRbeta and was prepared with unique molecular identifiers. Each CDR3 protein gets one entry after TCRdb re-called the PCR reads with MiXCR. In the table there are approximately 290,000 distinct CDR3 sequences, about 9.9% of which are singletons. The sample in question was peripheral blood, obtained 180 days after TCRalphabeta/CD19-depleted stem cell transplant. Receptor source: a male patient between 2 and 9 years old who had a stem cell transplant for chronic granulomatous disease, so the T cells may come from the graft donor.

This clonotype showed up many times. The gene calls are TRBV12-3 or TRBV12-4 and TRBJ1-2; unclear D gene. The germline V and J ends were trimmed by 7 bases and 8 bases, with 26 bases remaining between them. CDR3 length equals 16 residues. The CDR3 here is CASTPEEGLVVGGYTF. Written as DNA, the CDR3 is TGTGCCAGCACCCCAGAGGAGGGTTTAGTTGTTGGAGGCTACACCTTC.

This clonotype was detected ten times or more. The gene calls are TRBV12-3 or TRBV12-4 and TRBJ2-5; possibly TRBD2 for D (6 bases). The CDR3 is 12 amino acids. Trimming stripped 5 bases from V and 5 bases from J, with 9 bases between. In nucleotides, the CDR3 is TGTGCCAGCAGTCCGGCGGGGGAGACCCAGTACTTC. This translates into CASSPAGETQYF.

This clonotype was found a few times. This rearrangement joins TRBV7-9 to TRBJ2-7, with D maybe TRBD2 (5 bases). Germline V gene sequence: CDR1 SEHNR, CDR2 FQNEAQ (reference sequence). V gave up 2 bases and J gave up 0 bases, with 8 bases separating them. There are 14 residues in the CDR3. The CDR3 sequence: CASSLPLASYEQYF. The CDR3 DNA reads TGTGCCAGCAGCTTACCCCTAGCCTCCTACGAGCAGTACTTC.

The genes are TRBV11-1 and TRBJ2-1, with 10 bases aligning to TRBD1. Germline CDR1 reads SGHAT; CDR2 reads FQDESV (reference sequence). Unmatched junction bases numbered 8, after V lost 5 bases and J lost 7 bases. The CDR3 sequence is 15 residues long. This chain's CDR3 is CASSQRDRGINEQFF. The CDR3 nucleotides are TGTGCCAGCAGCCAACGGGACAGGGGAATAAATGAGCAGTTCTTC.

The sample holds many counts of this clonotype. J is TRBJ2-2 and V is TRBV7-8; 9 bases are a match to TRBD1. CDR3 length equals 18 residues. Germline CDR1 reads SGHVS; CDR2 reads FQNEAQ. V dropped 5 bases and J dropped 0; count of bases not matched to a gene: 10. Written as DNA, the CDR3 is TGTGCCAGCAGCAGATACAGGGGGCCAACTCCGAACACCGGGGAGCTGTTTTTT. Protein sequence: CASSRYRGPTPNTGELFF.

This clonotype occurred many times. V usage is TRBV5-1 and J usage is TRBJ2-5, with a tentative D call TRBD2 (5 bases). V lost 7 bases and J 4 bases, leaving 11 bases between the germline ends. Germline CDR1 reads SGHRS; CDR2 reads YFSETQ. The CDR3 spans 12 residues. CDR3 amino acids: CASRNSGETQYF. Written as DNA, the CDR3 is TGCGCCAGCCGCAACAGCGGAGAGACCCAGTACTTC.

This clonotype was recorded many times. This rearrangement joins TRBV27 to TRBJ2-2; weak D call: TRBD2 (6 bases). Germline V lookup: CDR1 MNHEY, CDR2 SMNVEV (reference sequence). The CDR3 loop spans 14 amino acids. V lost 3 bases and J lost 9, with 14 bases in between. The chain's CDR3 is CASSFEVRGRELFF. In nucleotides, the CDR3 is TGTGCCAGCAGTTTTGAGGTGCGGGGAAGGGAGCTGTTTTTT.

On this clonotype itself: This may be a read error: a much more frequent sequence differs by one nucleotide. The J gene is TRBJ2-7, the V gene TRBV10-2; TRBD1 matches 7 bases. Germline V CDR1 and CDR2: WSHSY, SAAADI. This CDR3 is 16 amino acids long. V lost 2 bases to trimming and J lost 5 bases; unmatched junction nucleotides: 12. CDR3 in DNA: TGCGCCAGCAGTGAGGCCCTACAGGGGATGGGGCACGAGCAGTACTTC. It yields the protein CASSEALQGMGHEQYF.

This clonotype was observed many times. This chain joins TRBV12-3 or TRBV12-4 and TRBJ1-5; D is unresolved. The CDR3 spans 15 residues. V lost 5 bases, J lost 0 bases, and 11 bases lay in between. The CDR3 DNA reads TGTGCCAGCAGTCCCGGCCCATATAGCAATCAGCCCCAGCATTTT. Translating gives CASSPGPYSNQPQHF.

This clonotype was seen repeatedly, ten times or more. This sequence joins TRBV29-1 and TRBJ2-7; possibly TRBD1 for D (6 bases). V gave up 5 bases and J gave up 1 base, with 12 bases separating them. The CDR3 has 13 amino acids. CDR1 is SQVTM and CDR2 is ANQGSEA in the germline V gene. CDR3 sequence: CSVLQGNSYEQYF. The CDR3 nucleotides are TGCAGCGTTTTACAGGGTAATTCCTACGAGCAGTACTTC.

This clonotype was recorded at least ten times. This chain connects TRBV20-1 to TRBJ2-5, with D uncertain. CDR1 is DFQATT and CDR2 is SNEGSKA in the germline V gene (reference sequence). The ends were cut back, 0 bases at V and 2 bases at J, with 10 bases in the middle. The CDR3 totals 14 residues. The CDR3: CSAREWRTQETQYF. The DNA for the CDR3 is TGCAGTGCTAGAGAGTGGCGCACACAAGAGACCCAGTACTTC.

This clonotype was seen many times. The CDR3 here is CASTPGTPWPQHF. The DNA for the CDR3 is TGCGCCAGCACCCCGGGTACGCCTTGGCCCCAGCATTTT. This chain uses TRBV10-2 with TRBJ1-5; D ambiguous. Germline CDR1 reads WSHSY; CDR2 reads SAAADI. The V end lost 7 bases, the J end lost 9 bases, and 16 bases lay between the germline ends. The CDR3 loop spans 13 amino acids.

This clonotype was observed at least ten times. This sequence joins TRBV20-1 and TRBJ1-6; no firm D call. V was clipped by 0 bases and J by 7 bases, with 13 bases between them. Looked up from germline, CDR1 is DFQATT and CDR2 is SNEGSKA (reference sequence). The CDR3 totals 15 residues. DNA for the CDR3: TGCAGTGCTAGAGATCACGGACGGCTCAATTCACCCCTCCACTTT. Amino acids: CSARDHGRLNSPLHF.

This clonotype occurred many times. The chain links TRBV7-6 to TRBJ2-7, with TRBD1 matching over 10 bases. The CDR3 loop spans 14 amino acids. Germline values: CDR1 SGHVS, CDR2 FNYEAQ. Trimming took 5 bases from V and 7 from J; bases not matched to a gene: 8. The CDR3 reads CASSRPGQGVEQYF. The CDR3 region has the DNA TGTGCCAGCAGCAGACCCGGACAGGGGGTTGAGCAGTACTTC.

This clonotype was seen a few times. The chain combines TRBV30 with TRBJ2-6; D may match TRBD1 or TRBD2 (5 bases each). Germline lookup yields CDR1 GTSNPN and CDR2 SVGIG (reference sequence). V was shortened by 8 bases and J by 0 bases, with 17 bases between the two germline ends. The CDR3 runs to 16 residues. DNA for the CDR3: TGTGCCGGGTCAGGGACGGTACTCTCTGGGGCCAACGTCCTGACTTTC. This encodes CAGSGTVLSGANVLTF.

This clonotype was observed at least ten times. V usage is TRBV7-2 and J usage is TRBJ2-3; no clear D. V was shortened by 0 bases and J by 3 bases, with 7 bases between the two germline ends. CDR1 and CDR2 (germline): SGHTA, FQGNSA. The CDR3 is 14 residues long. This CDR3 is CASSLALVTDTQYF. CDR3 in DNA: TGTGCCAGCAGCTTAGCCCTAGTAACAGATACGCAGTATTTT.

This clonotype was counted only a few times. The chain couples TRBV20-1 to TRBJ2-3; no reliable D call. The V end lost 0 bases, the J end lost 0 bases, and 7 bases lay between the germline ends. The CDR3 consists of 14 residues. Germline V gene data show CDR1 as DFQATT and CDR2 as SNEGSKA (reference sequence). The CDR3 coding sequence is TGCAGTGCTAGAGAACCTACAAGCACAGATACGCAGTATTTT. As protein: CSAREPTSTDTQYF.

The table lists this clonotype with many counts. The genes are TRBV7-6 and TRBJ2-5; possible D gene TRBD1, 7 bases. The CDR3 spans 15 residues. CDR1 and CDR2 (germline): SGHVS, FNYEAQ. V was pared by 1 base and J by 5 bases, with 14 bases between. This chain's CDR3 is CASSLGPGGRETQYF. CDR3 coding DNA: TGTGCCAGCAGCTTAGGACCAGGGGGGAGGGAGACCCAGTACTTC.

This clonotype occurred once. One end of the junction varies from germline; a read error may be responsible. The chain joins TRBV6-4 to TRBJ1-5, with TRBD1 identical over 9 bases. From germline, CDR1 is MRHNA and CDR2 SNTAGT. The length of the CDR3 is 19 residues. The CDR3 bases are TGTACCAGCAGTTTACGGGTACAGGGGGCCATTTATAGCAATCAGCCCCAGCATTTT. Translation: CTSSLRVQGAIYSNQPQHF.

In its sample, this clonotype was seen many times. The rearrangement uses TRBV29-1 and TRBJ2-5, with D possibly matching TRBD2 (6 bases). CDR1 is SQVTM and CDR2 is ANQGSEA in the germline V gene. This CDR3 comprises 13 residues. V was pared by 6 bases and J by 5 bases, with 16 bases between. CDR3 amino acids: CSVRTTQGETQYF. The DNA of the CDR3 is TGCAGCGTCAGGACTACCCAAGGGGAGACCCAGTACTTC.

This clonotype was detected ten times or more. This sequence joins TRBV5-6 and TRBJ2-7; 9 nucleotides align to TRBD1. Germline V gene lookup returns CDR1 SGHDT and CDR2 YYEEEE. This CDR3 has 15 amino acids. With 3 bases clipped from V and 5 bases from J, the junction kept 9 bases outside the gene matches. Written as DNA, the CDR3 is TGTGCCAGCAGCTCGTTGGGACAGGGCCTGCACGAGCAGTACTTC. Amino acids: CASSSLGQGLHEQYF.

This clonotype occurred many times. The chain carries TRBV20-1 and TRBJ2-1; D unresolved. CDR1 is DFQATT, CDR2 SNEGSKA, per germline (reference sequence). Between the trimmed V and J ends, which lost 0 bases and 7 bases, there was a span of 22 bases. The CDR3 is 17 amino acids. The CDR3 is CSARDNFRPGVPNEQFF. The CDR3 DNA sequence: TGCAGTGCTAGAGATAACTTCAGACCGGGCGTCCCGAATGAGCAGTTCTTC.

This clonotype was seen many times. The genes are TRBV7-3 and TRBJ2-7; TRBD2 might be the D (5 bases). This CDR3 region has 12 residues. The V end lost 8 bases, the J end lost 7 bases, and 15 bases lay between the germline ends. Germline CDR1 is SGHTA and CDR2 is FQGTGA. The CDR3 nucleotides are TGTGCCAGCCCCATCCGGGGAATTGAGCAGTACTTC. Protein product: CASPIRGIEQYF.

About this clonotype itself: A single base separates this from a much larger clone, so it may be a read error. The chain links TRBV9 to TRBJ1-2; maybe TRBD1 (5 bases). Trimming took 0 bases from V and 10 from J, leaving 16 bases between them. Per the germline V gene, CDR1 is SGDLS and CDR2 is YYNGEE. The CDR3 consists of 14 residues. The DNA of the CDR3 is TGTGCCAGCAGCGTAGCTGACGGGGCAGGCGCCTACACCTTC. This encodes CASSVADGAGAYTF.

This clonotype was observed a handful of times. The gene calls are TRBV4-2 and TRBJ2-5; D unclear. From germline, CDR1 is LGHNA and CDR2 YNFKEQ. The CDR3 consists of 14 residues. The germline V and J ends were trimmed by 0 bases and 10 bases, with 15 bases remaining between them. The CDR3 region is CASSQDTRRWDQYF. CDR3 sequence (DNA): TGTGCCAGCAGCCAAGATACAAGGCGGTGGGACCAGTACTTC.